This T cell receptor (beta chain) was profiled in a study of shared clonotypes between healthy human individuals. Study results and caveats: Rarefaction showed sorted-subset sequencing was incomplete despite large depth. The diversity represented, both genetic and in exposure history, was limited by few donors.

Produced via immunoSEQ multiplex PCR; TCRdb's table is partial and in-frame only. The sample consists of about 2.3 million clones, 80% to 95% of them appearing once. In the case of this clone: Its antigen is still unknown.

This CDR3 is built from 16 residues. Germline V lookup: CDR1 MNHNS, CDR2 SASEGT. V trimming: 2 bases; J trimming: 5 bases; junction bases outside the gene matches: 6. The sequencing input was naive CD4+ T cells from PBMCs. Subset of the sample: CD45RA+ positively selected. The rearrangement uses TRBV6-1 and TRBJ2-5; 12 bases map to TRBD2. This TCR came from a man younger than 30 in good health. Some clones in this sample may be carry-over from other donors' samples. The chain's CDR3 is CASSETSGRWWETQYF. The CDR3, as DNA: TGTGCCAGCAGTGAAACTAGCGGGAGGTGGTGGGAGACCCAGTACTTC.